The 31 T cell receptor beta chains below all came from one sample that was sequenced in a study of blood T cell repertoires in COVID-19. The data were produced by immunoSEQ multiplex PCR, yet TCRdb's version contains in-frame clones alone and is incomplete. The sample lists roughly 70,000 clones; more than 80% were seen once. The sample taken for sequencing was peripheral blood. The source is a woman of 80 years or more with active COVID-19.

The V call is TRBV19, the J call TRBJ2-3, with D possibly matching TRBD2 (5 bases). The CDR3 consists of 16 residues. In germline, CDR1 is LNHDA, CDR2 SQIVND (reference sequence). Trimming removed 5 bases at V and 2 bases at J, with 17 bases between. The DNA of the CDR3 is TGTGCCAGTAGTTCCCCCGTTAGCGCTTCCACAGATACGCAGTATTTT. Translating it yields CASSSPVSASTDTQYF. The variable domain in full, completed from reference TRBV19 and TRBJ2-3, reads DGGITQSPKYLFRKEGQNVTLSCEQNLNHDAMYWYRQDPGQGLRLIYYSQIVNDFQKGDIAEGYSVSREKKESFPLTVTSAQKNPTAFYLCASSSPVSASTDTQYFGPGTRLTVL.

The chain carries TRBV2 and TRBJ2-2; TRBD2 aligns across 13 bases. Germline V CDR1 and CDR2: SNHLY, FYNNEI. The CDR3 is made up of 19 amino acids. J lost 1 base, V lost 7 bases, and 12 bases had no gene match. The CDR3 spells CASTIFSGTSGKNTGELFF. The CDR3 DNA follows: TGTGCCAGCACCATTTTTTCCGGGACTAGCGGGAAGAACACCGGGGAGCTGTTTTTT.

V usage is TRBV6-5 and J usage is TRBJ1-1; 7 bases map to TRBD1. This CDR3 has 15 amino acids. The germline V gene has CDR1 MNHEY and CDR2 SVGAGI. Trimming cost V 4 bases and J 2 bases; bases outside gene matches: 7. The CDR3 DNA reads TGTGCCAGCAGTTCCTCCCACAGGGGAAACACTGAAGCTTTCTTT. Its protein product is CASSSSHRGNTEAFF.

The sample holds one count of this clone. The V gene is TRBV23-1, the J gene TRBJ2-1; TRBD1 aligns across 8 bases. TRBV23-1 is classed as an ORF, of uncertain function. The V gene end was trimmed by 0 bases and the J gene end by 1 base; junction bases not matched to a gene: 17. This CDR3 is 21 amino acids long. CDR3 sequence reads: CASSQSRKKDRTGRSYNEQFF. DNA for the CDR3: TGCGCCAGCAGTCAATCTAGGAAAAAAGATAGGACAGGGAGATCCTACAATGAGCAGTTCTTC.

The chain combines TRBV6-2 or TRBV6-3 with TRBJ2-7, with D perhaps matching TRBD2 (6 bases). CDR1 and CDR2 (germline): MNHEY, SVGEGT. The length of the CDR3 is 16 residues. The germline V and J ends were trimmed by 2 bases and 2 bases, with 16 bases remaining between them. In nucleotides, the CDR3 is TGTGCCAGCAGTTACGGGCGGGCGGGAACACCCTACGAGCAGTACTTC. Amino acids: CASSYGRAGTPYEQYF.

The chain uses TRBV7-3 and TRBJ2-3, with TRBD2 matching 10 bases. In germline, CDR1 is SGHTA, CDR2 FQGTGA. With 5 bases clipped from V and 1 base from J, the junction kept 6 bases outside the gene matches. The CDR3 is 16 residues long. The chain's CDR3 is CASSPTSGFRTDTQYF. The CDR3 DNA reads as TGTGCCAGCAGCCCGACTAGCGGGTTCCGCACAGATACGCAGTATTTT.

This sequence joins TRBV3-1 (or the pseudogene TRBV3-2) and TRBJ2-3; 11 positions agree with TRBD2. The junction had 10 bases not matched to a gene; V was cut back by 0 bases and J by 5 bases. The CDR3 length is 18 residues. CDR1 is LGHDT, CDR2 YNNKEL, per germline (reference sequence). The CDR3 DNA is TGTGCCAGCAGCCAAGACCAAACTAGCGGGAGTGGAGGAGATACGCAGTATTTT. This encodes CASSQDQTSGSGGDTQYF.

This clone was seen only once. The chain joins TRBV27 to TRBJ1-2; D not resolved. Germline assignment: CDR1 MNHEY and CDR2 SMNVEV (reference sequence). The CDR3 extends over 15 amino acids. The V end was cut by 1 base, the J end by 3 bases, with 12 bases between. CDR3: CASSLYGSKDYGYTF. The CDR3 DNA reads TGTGCCAGCAGTTTATATGGCAGTAAAGACTATGGCTACACCTTC.

CDR3 region: CASKGTSGRGETQYF. CDR3 DNA: TGTGCCAGCAAAGGGACTAGCGGGAGGGGAGAGACCCAGTACTTC. The chain is built from TRBV27 and TRBJ2-5; 16 nucleotides line up with TRBD2. V trimming: 7 bases; J trimming: 4 bases; junction bases outside the gene matches: 3. Germline CDR1 reads MNHEY; CDR2 reads SMNVEV (reference sequence). The CDR3 totals 15 residues.

This chain links TRBV5-1 with TRBJ1-1; weak D call: TRBD1 (5 bases). Trimming left V 3 bases short and J 4 bases short, with 16 bases between. The CDR3 covers 15 residues. CDR1 and CDR2 from the germline V gene are SGHRS and YFSETQ. CDR3 amino acids: CASSWGTGVSTEAFF. The CDR3, as DNA: TGCGCCAGCAGCTGGGGGACGGGAGTGAGCACTGAAGCTTTCTTT.

The chain combines TRBV28 with TRBJ2-7; 10 bases agree with TRBD2. CDR3 length equals 14 residues. Unmatched junction bases numbered 4, after V lost 3 bases and J lost 5 bases. Germline-derived CDR1 and CDR2 are MDHEN and SYDVKM. The CDR3 reads CASSLGLAFNEQYF. The CDR3, as DNA: TGTGCCAGCAGTTTGGGACTAGCGTTTAACGAGCAGTACTTC.

J is TRBJ2-5 and V is TRBV10-3; TRBD2 agrees at 10 bases. The CDR3 sequence is 15 residues long. Losses at the gene ends were 1 base for V and 4 bases for J; bases not matched to a gene: 3. Germline CDR1 is ENHRY and CDR2 is SYGVKD. The CDR3 spells CAISELASGGETQYF. The DNA for the CDR3 is TGTGCCATCAGTGAGTTGGCTAGCGGGGGAGAGACCCAGTACTTC.

This chain connects TRBV5-5 to TRBJ1-1; 12 bases match TRBD1. Germline CDR1 and CDR2: SGHKS and YYEKEE (reference sequence). The CDR3 is 16 amino acids. With 4 bases clipped from V and 4 bases from J, the junction kept 8 bases outside the gene matches. CDR3 residues: CASSVAPGQGATEAFF. The CDR3 nucleotides read TGTGCCAGCAGCGTGGCACCGGGACAGGGGGCCACTGAAGCTTTCTTT.

V and J are TRBV2 and TRBJ2-3; TRBD2 agrees at 9 bases. Trimming cost V 9 bases and J 4 bases; bases outside gene matches: 8. CDR3 size: 14 residues. Germline CDR1 reads SNHLY; CDR2 reads FYNNEI. In DNA form, the CDR3 reads TGTGCCAGAGATAGCGGGAGCTTCTCAGATACGCAGTATTTT. It codes for CARDSGSFSDTQYF.

This clone has just one count. CDR3 region: CASSPSTSSTYEQYF. The CDR3 DNA follows: TGCGCCAGCAGCCCGTCCACGTCTTCTACCTACGAGCAGTACTTC. The V and J genes are TRBV4-3 and TRBJ2-7; D gene unclear. Between the trimmed V and J ends, which lost 4 bases and 2 bases, there was a span of 15 bases. The germline gives CDR1 LGHNA, CDR2 YSLEER. This CDR3 is 15 amino acids long.

This chain connects TRBV9 to TRBJ1-1, with unresolved D. There are 16 residues in the CDR3. Trimming took 3 bases from V and 1 from J, leaving 16 bases between them. Germline assignment: CDR1 SGDLS and CDR2 YYNGEE. The CDR3 protein is CASSASPENRNTEAFF. The CDR3 DNA sequence: TGTGCCAGCAGCGCTTCTCCGGAAAACAGGAACACTGAAGCTTTCTTT.

This chain connects TRBV5-4 to TRBJ2-1, with a weak D call TRBD1 (6 bases). Germline loops: CDR1 SGHNT, CDR2 YYREEE (reference sequence). The V gene lost 0 bases and the J gene lost 8 bases, with 12 bases spanning the gap. There are 14 residues in the CDR3. The CDR3 DNA reads as TGTGCCAGCAGCTTGGTCTCTGGGGGCCATGAGCAGTTCTTC. Its translation: CASSLVSGGHEQFF.

The chain recombines TRBV6-6 with TRBJ2-1; TRBD2 agrees at 13 bases. Trimming took 5 bases from V and 2 from J; bases not matched to a gene: 18. Germline V gene sequence: CDR1 MNHNY, CDR2 SVGAGI (reference sequence). The CDR3 runs to 21 residues. The CDR3 nucleotides are TGTGCCAGCAGTCTCAGTGCCCTCGGCACTAGCGGGAGGGTCCCCTACAATGAGCAGTTCTTC. Its translation is CASSLSALGTSGRVPYNEQFF.

This clone was detected a few times. The chain employs TRBV7-9 and TRBJ2-5, with D maybe TRBD1 (5 bases). V was trimmed by 1 base and J by 5 bases, leaving 8 bases between them. This CDR3 region has 13 residues. From germline, CDR1 is SEHNR and CDR2 FQNEAQ (reference sequence). CDR3 sequence (DNA): TGTGCCAGCAGCTTAGGGGGCTGGGAGACCCAGTACTTC. Its translation: CASSLGGWETQYF. Supplemented by reference TRBV7-9 and TRBJ2-5, the full variable domain reads DTGVSQNPRHKITKRGQNVTFRCDPISEHNRLYWYRQTLGQGPEFLTYFQNEAQLEKSRLLSDRFSAERPKGSFSTLEIQRTEQGDSAMYLCASSLGGWETQYFGPGTRLLVL.

The chain carries TRBV6-5 and TRBJ2-5; 7 positions match TRBD1. V trimming: 2 bases; J trimming: 3 bases; junction bases outside the gene matches: 9. CDR3 length equals 16 residues. Germline V lookup: CDR1 MNHEY, CDR2 SVGAGI. CDR3 amino acids: CASSYDPTGFKETQYF. In nucleotides, the CDR3 is TGTGCCAGCAGTTACGATCCGACAGGGTTCAAAGAGACCCAGTACTTC.

The chain uses TRBV4-2 and TRBJ2-7; 7 nucleotides agree with TRBD2. Per the germline V gene, CDR1 is LGHNA and CDR2 is YNFKEQ. This CDR3 contains 16 residues. V lost 0 bases and J lost 3; bases outside the gene matches: 8. The CDR3 nucleotides are TGTGCCAGCAGCCAAGAATGGGCGGGAGTGGACTACGAGCAGTACTTC. This translates into CASSQEWAGVDYEQYF.

A remark on this clone: This sample includes further DNA sequences coding for the same CDR3. CDR3 nucleotides: TGTGCCAGCAGCTTGGGACAGGGGAGGCAAGAGACCCAGTACTTC. This codes for CASSLGQGRQETQYF. The chain combines TRBV5-4 with TRBJ2-5; 8 bases agree with TRBD1. The CDR3 is made up of 15 amino acids. V lost 0 bases and J lost 2; bases outside the gene matches: 3. The germline V gene has CDR1 SGHNT and CDR2 YYREEE (reference sequence).

The chain carries TRBV5-1 and TRBJ2-1; TRBD1 matches 10 bases. CDR3 length equals 14 residues. V trimming: 4 bases; J trimming: 8 bases; junction bases outside the gene matches: 6. CDR1 SGHRS and CDR2 YFSETQ come from the germline V gene. The CDR3 here is CASSTGTGDHEQFF. The CDR3 DNA reads as TGCGCCAGCAGCACCGGGACAGGGGACCATGAGCAGTTCTTC. Looking up the rest from reference TRBV5-1 and TRBJ2-1 gives the full variable domain: KAGVTQTPRYLIKTRGQQVTLSCSPISGHRSVSWYQQTPGQGLQFLFEYFSETQRNKGNFPGRFSGRQFSNSRSEMNVSTLELGDSALYLCASSTGTGDHEQFFGPGTRLTVL.

This rearrangement joins TRBV2 to TRBJ2-5; a possible D gene is TRBD1 (6 bases). This CDR3 has 15 amino acids. V gave up 7 bases and J gave up 4 bases, with 19 bases separating them. From germline, CDR1 is SNHLY and CDR2 FYNNEI. The CDR3 here is CASTAYTGTPETQYF. In nucleotides, the CDR3 is TGTGCCAGCACCGCTTACACAGGGACCCCAGAGACCCAGTACTTC.

The V call is TRBV7-5, the J call TRBJ2-7; TRBD2 is the table's D call, not checked against the DNA. TRBV7-5 is a pseudogene. The CDR3 spans 14 residues. CDR3 region: CVRSPGGTGSGQYF. For the CDR3, the DNA is TGTGTCAGAAGCCCGGGTGGGACTGGCAGCGGGCAGTACTTC.

In its sample, this clone was seen a few times. The V and J genes are TRBV18 and TRBJ2-1; D may be TRBD2 (5 bases). The CDR3 runs 14 residues. In germline, CDR1 is KGHSH, CDR2 LQKENI. Trimming left V 2 bases short and J 9 bases short, with 14 bases between. In DNA form, the CDR3 reads TGTGCCAGCTCACCAACCATGGATCGGGGTGAGCAGTTCTTC. It is translated as CASSPTMDRGEQFF.

The V and J genes are TRBV11-2 and TRBJ2-2; TRBD2 might be the D (5 bases). This CDR3 region has 16 residues. Deletions cut 8 bases from V and 5 bases from J, with 21 bases between. Germline CDR1 SGHAT, CDR2 FQNNGV. In DNA form, the CDR3 reads TGTGCCAGCGGTTCGTTTTCGGGATCGAGGACCGGGGAGCTGTTTTTT. Protein: CASGSFSGSRTGELFF.

The chain uses TRBV7-9 and TRBJ2-1; possibly TRBD2 for D (7 bases). V was pared by 5 bases and J by 6 bases, with 14 bases between. The CDR3 covers 14 residues. The germline gives CDR1 SEHNR, CDR2 FQNEAQ (reference sequence). CDR3 region: CASSPGGGTNEQFF. The CDR3 DNA reads TGTGCCAGCAGCCCGGGGGGCGGGACCAATGAGCAGTTCTTC.

The rearrangement uses TRBV12-3 or TRBV12-4 and TRBJ2-5, with D unclear. The CDR3 extends over 12 amino acids. V lost 4 bases to trimming and J lost 4 bases, with 7 bases between them. CDR3 residues: CASSWSGETQYF. The CDR3 DNA is TGTGCCAGCAGTTGGTCAGGAGAGACCCAGTACTTC.

This clone was detected only a few times. The V gene is TRBV19, the J gene TRBJ2-7, with 12 bases that match TRBD1. This CDR3 is 13 amino acids long. Germline loops: CDR1 LNHDA, CDR2 SQIVND (reference sequence). Trimming removed 5 bases from V and 7 bases from J; junction bases left unmatched: 3. CDR3 residues: CASSGDRGLEQYF. The DNA of the CDR3 is TGTGCCAGTAGTGGGGACAGGGGGCTGGAGCAGTACTTC. Based on the CDR3 plus reference TRBV19 and TRBJ2-7, the full variable domain is DGGITQSPKYLFRKEGQNVTLSCEQNLNHDAMYWYRQDPGQGLRLIYYSQIVNDFQKGDIAEGYSVSREKKESFPLTVTSAQKNPTAFYLCASSGDRGLEQYFGPGTRLTVT.

V usage is TRBV9 and J usage is TRBJ2-3; D gene ambiguous. From germline, CDR1 is SGDLS and CDR2 YYNGEE. V shed 3 bases and J shed 10 bases, with 18 bases lying between them. The CDR3 loop spans 14 amino acids. The CDR3 coding sequence is TGTGCCAGCAGCGGCCCCTTGTCCCCCGAGGCGCAGTATTTT. It translates to CASSGPLSPEAQYF.